This section outlines one T cell receptor beta chain sequence together with its context. Its specificity is not known. The germline V gene encodes CDR1 SGHDT and CDR2 YYEEEE. V gave up 4 bases and J gave up 4 bases; unmatched junction bases: 12. The CDR3 is made up of 16 amino acids. RNA transcripts served as the template for amplifying TCR beta CDR3 regions. In the first-round RT-PCR of the TCR CDR3, the HTBI primer set was used. In TCRdb, the multiplex PCR reads were re-called with MiXCR into one record per CDR3 protein. The table lists under 350,000 distinct CDR3 sequences, 25% of them singletons. This entry comes from a study of T cells in Graves' hyperthyroidism and ophthalmopathy. Study information: Before any treatment, at initial diagnosis, peripheral blood was collected.

Each diagnosis drew on symptoms, thyroxine, TRAb, thyroid ultrasound and orbital computed tomography findings. Findings and limits, study-wide: Researchers found most expanded thyroid clonotypes above 0.001 in blood as well. Ophthalmopathy could be told apart from stable hyperthyroidism with a 13 V-J model.

This chain connects TRBV5-6 to TRBJ1-2, with TRBD1 identical over 8 bases. The sequence came from a man aged 40-49 years with Graves' hyperthyroidism that later progressed to Graves' ophthalmopathy. Sequenced input: blood. CDR3 bases: TGTGCCAGCAGCGTAAGCCGGGACAGGATTCTCTATGGCTACACCTTC. It codes for CASSVSRDRILYGYTF.